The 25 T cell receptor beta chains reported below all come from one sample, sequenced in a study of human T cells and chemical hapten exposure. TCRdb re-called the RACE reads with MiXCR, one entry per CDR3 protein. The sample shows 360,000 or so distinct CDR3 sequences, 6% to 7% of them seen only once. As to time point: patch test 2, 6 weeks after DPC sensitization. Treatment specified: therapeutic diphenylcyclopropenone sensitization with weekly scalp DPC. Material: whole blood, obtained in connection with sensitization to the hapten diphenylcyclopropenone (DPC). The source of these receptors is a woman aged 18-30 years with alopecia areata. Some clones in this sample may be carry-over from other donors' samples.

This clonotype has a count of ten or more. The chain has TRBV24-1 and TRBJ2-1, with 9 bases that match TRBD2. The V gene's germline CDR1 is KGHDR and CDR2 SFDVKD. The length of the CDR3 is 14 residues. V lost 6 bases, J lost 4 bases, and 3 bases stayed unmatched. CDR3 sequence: CATSLSGGYNEQFF. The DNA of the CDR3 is TGTGCCACCAGTCTAAGCGGGGGGTACAATGAGCAGTTCTTC.

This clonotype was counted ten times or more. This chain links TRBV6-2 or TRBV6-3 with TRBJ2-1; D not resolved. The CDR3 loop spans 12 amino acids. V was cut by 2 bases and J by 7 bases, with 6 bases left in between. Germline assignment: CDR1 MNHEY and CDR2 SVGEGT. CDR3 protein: CASSYPENEQFF. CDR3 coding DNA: TGTGCCAGCAGTTACCCAGAAAATGAGCAGTTCTTC.

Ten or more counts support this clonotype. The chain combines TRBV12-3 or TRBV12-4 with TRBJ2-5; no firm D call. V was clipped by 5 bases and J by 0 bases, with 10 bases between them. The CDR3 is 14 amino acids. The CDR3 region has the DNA TGTGCCAGCAGTCCCACCTTGGACCAAGAGACCCAGTACTTC. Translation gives CASSPTLDQETQYF.

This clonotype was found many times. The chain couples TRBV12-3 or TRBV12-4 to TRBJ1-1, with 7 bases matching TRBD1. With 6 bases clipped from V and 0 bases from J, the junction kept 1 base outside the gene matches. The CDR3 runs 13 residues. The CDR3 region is CASRGQLNTEAFF. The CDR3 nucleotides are TGTGCCAGCAGGGGACAGCTGAACACTGAAGCTTTCTTT.

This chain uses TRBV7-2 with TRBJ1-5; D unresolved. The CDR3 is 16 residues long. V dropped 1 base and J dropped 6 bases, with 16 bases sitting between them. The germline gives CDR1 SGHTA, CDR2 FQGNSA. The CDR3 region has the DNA TGTGCCAGCAGCTTAGGCGGGTCCCCCCGAGGTCAGCCCCAGCATTTT. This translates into CASSLGGSPRGQPQHF.

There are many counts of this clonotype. The CDR3 reads CADHESGGRKDTQYF. CDR3 in DNA: TGCGCCGATCACGAGTCCGGGGGGAGGAAAGATACGCAGTATTTT. The chain links TRBV5-1 to TRBJ2-3; 7 nucleotides align to TRBD2. CDR3 size: 15 residues. The V gene's germline CDR1 is SGHRS and CDR2 YFSETQ. After removal of 10 bases from V and 5 bases from J, the junction contained 16 bases not matched to a gene. Full variable domain (rest looked up from reference TRBV5-1 and TRBJ2-3): KAGVTQTPRYLIKTRGQQVTLSCSPISGHRSVSWYQQTPGQGLQFLFEYFSETQRNKGNFPGRFSGRQFSNSRSEMNVSTLELGDSALYLCADHESGGRKDTQYFGPGTRLTVL.

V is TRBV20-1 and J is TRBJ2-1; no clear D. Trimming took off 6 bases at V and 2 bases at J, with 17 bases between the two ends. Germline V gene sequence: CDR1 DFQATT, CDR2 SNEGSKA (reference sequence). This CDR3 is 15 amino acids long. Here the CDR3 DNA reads TGCAGTGCCATAGGGTCTAGGACGACCTACAATGAGCAGTTCTTC. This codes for CSAIGSRTTYNEQFF.

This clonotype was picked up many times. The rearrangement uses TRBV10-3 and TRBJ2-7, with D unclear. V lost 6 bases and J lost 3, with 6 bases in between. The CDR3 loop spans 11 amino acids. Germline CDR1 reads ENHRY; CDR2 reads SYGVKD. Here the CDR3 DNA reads TGTGCCATCAGCTCGAGCTACGAGCAGTACTTC. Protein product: CAISSSYEQYF.

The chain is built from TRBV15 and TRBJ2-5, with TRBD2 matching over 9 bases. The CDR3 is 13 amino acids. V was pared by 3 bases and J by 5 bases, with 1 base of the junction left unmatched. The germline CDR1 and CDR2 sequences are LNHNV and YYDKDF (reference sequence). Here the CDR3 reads CATSSGLAETQYF. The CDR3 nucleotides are TGTGCCACCAGCAGCGGACTAGCGGAGACCCAGTACTTC.

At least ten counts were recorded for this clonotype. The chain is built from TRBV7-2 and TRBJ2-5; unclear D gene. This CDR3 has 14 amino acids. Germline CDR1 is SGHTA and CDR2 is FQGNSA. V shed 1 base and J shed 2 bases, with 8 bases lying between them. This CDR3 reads CASSLDRWQETQYF. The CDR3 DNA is TGTGCCAGCAGCTTAGACAGATGGCAAGAGACCCAGTACTTC.

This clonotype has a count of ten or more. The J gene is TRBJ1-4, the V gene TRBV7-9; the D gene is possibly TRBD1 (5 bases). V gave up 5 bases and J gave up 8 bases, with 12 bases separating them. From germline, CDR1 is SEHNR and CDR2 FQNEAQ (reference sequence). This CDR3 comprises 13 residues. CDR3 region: CASSEQEAEKLFF. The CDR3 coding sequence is TGTGCCAGCAGCGAACAGGAGGCGGAAAAACTGTTTTTT.

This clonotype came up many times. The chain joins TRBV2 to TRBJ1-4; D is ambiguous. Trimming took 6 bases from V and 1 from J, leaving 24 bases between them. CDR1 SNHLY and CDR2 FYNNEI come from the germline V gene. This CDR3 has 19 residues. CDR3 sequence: CASRTFKWWGTETNEKLFF. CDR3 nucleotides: TGTGCCAGCAGGACATTTAAGTGGTGGGGAACGGAAACTAATGAAAAACTGTTTTTT.

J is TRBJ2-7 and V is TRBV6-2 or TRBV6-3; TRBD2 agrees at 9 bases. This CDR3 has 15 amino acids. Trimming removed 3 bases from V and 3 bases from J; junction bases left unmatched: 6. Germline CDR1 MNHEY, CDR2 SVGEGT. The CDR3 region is CASSYAGAGGYEQYF. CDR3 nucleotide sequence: TGTGCCAGCAGTTATGCTGGAGCGGGGGGCTACGAGCAGTACTTC.

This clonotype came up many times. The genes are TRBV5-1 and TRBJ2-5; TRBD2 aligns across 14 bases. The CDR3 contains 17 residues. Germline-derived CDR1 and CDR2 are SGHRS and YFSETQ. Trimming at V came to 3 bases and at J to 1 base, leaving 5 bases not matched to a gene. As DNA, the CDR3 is TGCGCCAGCAGCTACGGGACTAGCGGGGGTCTCCAAGAGACCCAGTACTTC. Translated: CASSYGTSGGLQETQYF. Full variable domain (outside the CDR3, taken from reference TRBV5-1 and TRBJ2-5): KAGVTQTPRYLIKTRGQQVTLSCSPISGHRSVSWYQQTPGQGLQFLFEYFSETQRNKGNFPGRFSGRQFSNSRSEMNVSTLELGDSALYLCASSYGTSGGLQETQYFGPGTRLLVL.

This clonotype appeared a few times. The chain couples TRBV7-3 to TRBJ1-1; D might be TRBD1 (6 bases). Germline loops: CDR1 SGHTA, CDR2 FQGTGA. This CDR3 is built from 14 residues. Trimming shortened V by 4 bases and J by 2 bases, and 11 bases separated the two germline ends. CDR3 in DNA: TGTGCCAGCAGCTCCGGACAGAGAAACACTGAAGCTTTCTTT. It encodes CASSSGQRNTEAFF.

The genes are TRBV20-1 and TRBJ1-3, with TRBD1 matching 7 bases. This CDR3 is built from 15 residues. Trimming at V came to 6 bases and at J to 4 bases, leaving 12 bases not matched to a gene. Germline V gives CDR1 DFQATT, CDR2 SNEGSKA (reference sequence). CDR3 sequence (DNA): TGCAGTGCCACCAGGGGGGGCGGCTCCGGAAACACCATATATTTT. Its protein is CSATRGGGSGNTIYF.

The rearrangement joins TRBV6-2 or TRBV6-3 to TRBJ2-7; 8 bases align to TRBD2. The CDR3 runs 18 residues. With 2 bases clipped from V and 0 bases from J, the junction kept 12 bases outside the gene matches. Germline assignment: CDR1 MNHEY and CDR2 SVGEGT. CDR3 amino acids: CASSYGTRRPSTSYEQYF. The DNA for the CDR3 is TGTGCCAGCAGTTACGGGACTAGGCGGCCCTCGACCTCCTACGAGCAGTACTTC.

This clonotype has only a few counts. CDR3 residues: CASSPTGANYEQYF. The CDR3, as DNA: TGTGCCAGCAGTCCGACAGGGGCTAACTACGAGCAGTACTTC. The genes are TRBV27 and TRBJ2-7, with 8 positions matching TRBD1. The CDR3 has 14 residues. J gave up 3 bases and V 5 bases, and 6 bases lay outside the gene matches. Germline loops: CDR1 MNHEY, CDR2 SMNVEV (reference sequence).

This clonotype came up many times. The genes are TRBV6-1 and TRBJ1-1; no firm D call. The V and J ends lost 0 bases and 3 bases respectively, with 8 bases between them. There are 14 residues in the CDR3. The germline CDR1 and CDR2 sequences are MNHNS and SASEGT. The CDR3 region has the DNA TGTGCCAGCAGTGAAGCCAGCGGGGACACTGAAGCTTTCTTT. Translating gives CASSEASGDTEAFF.

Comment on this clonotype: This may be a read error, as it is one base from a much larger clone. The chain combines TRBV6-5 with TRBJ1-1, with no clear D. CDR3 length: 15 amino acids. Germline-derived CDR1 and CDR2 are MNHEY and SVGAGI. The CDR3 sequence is CASSYSVSVNTKAFF. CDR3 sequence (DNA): TGTGCCAGCAGTTACTCGGTATCTGTGAACACTAAAGCTTTCTTT.

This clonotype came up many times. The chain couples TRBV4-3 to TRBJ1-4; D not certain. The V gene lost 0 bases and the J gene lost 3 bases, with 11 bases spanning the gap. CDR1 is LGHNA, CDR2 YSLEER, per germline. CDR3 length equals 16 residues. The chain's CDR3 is CASSQDPTGSNEKLFF. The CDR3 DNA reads TGCGCCAGCAGCCAAGATCCGACGGGATCTAATGAAAAACTGTTTTTT.

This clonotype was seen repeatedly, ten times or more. CDR3 in amino acids: CASSWTDFTEAFF. The CDR3 DNA sequence: TGTGCCAGCAGTTGGACAGATTTCACTGAAGCTTTCTTT. The chain is built from TRBV28 and TRBJ1-1, with D perhaps matching TRBD1 (6 bases). The CDR3 length is 13 residues. Germline CDR1 is MDHEN and CDR2 is SYDVKM. The V end was cut by 4 bases, the J end by 4 bases, with 10 bases between. The variable domain in full, completed from reference TRBV28 and TRBJ1-1, reads DVKVTQSSRYLVKRTGEKVFLECVQDMDHENMFWYRQDPGLGLRLIYFSYDVKMKEKGDIPEGYSVSREKKERFSLILESASTNQTSMYLCASSWTDFTEAFFGQGTRLTVV.

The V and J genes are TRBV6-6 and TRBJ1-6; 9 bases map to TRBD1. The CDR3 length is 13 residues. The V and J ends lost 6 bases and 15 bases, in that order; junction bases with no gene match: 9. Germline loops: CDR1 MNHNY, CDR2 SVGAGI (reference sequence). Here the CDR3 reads CASSRDRDASLHF. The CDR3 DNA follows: TGTGCCAGCAGCCGGGACAGGGACGCTAGCCTCCACTTT.

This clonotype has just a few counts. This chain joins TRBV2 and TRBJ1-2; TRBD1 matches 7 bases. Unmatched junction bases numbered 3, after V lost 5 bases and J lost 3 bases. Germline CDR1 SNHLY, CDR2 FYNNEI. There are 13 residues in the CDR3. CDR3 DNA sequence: TGTGCCAGCAGTTGGGACAGCGACTATGGCTACACCTTC. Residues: CASSWDSDYGYTF.

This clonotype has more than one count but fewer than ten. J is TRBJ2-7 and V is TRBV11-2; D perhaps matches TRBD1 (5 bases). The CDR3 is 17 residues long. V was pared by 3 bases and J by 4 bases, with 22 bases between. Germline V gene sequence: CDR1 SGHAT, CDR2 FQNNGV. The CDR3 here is CASSFAIPVQGWYEQYF. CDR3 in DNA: TGTGCCAGCAGCTTCGCTATACCTGTGCAGGGTTGGTACGAGCAGTACTTC.